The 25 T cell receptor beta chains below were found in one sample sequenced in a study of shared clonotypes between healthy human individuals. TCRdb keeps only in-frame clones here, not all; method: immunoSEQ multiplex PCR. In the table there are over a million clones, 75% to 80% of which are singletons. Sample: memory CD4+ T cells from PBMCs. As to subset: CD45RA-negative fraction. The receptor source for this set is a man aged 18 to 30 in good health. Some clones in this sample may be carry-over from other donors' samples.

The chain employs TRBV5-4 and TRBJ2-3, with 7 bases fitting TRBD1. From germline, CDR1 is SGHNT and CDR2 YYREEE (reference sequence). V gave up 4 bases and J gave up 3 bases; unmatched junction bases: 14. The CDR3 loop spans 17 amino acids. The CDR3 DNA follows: TGTGCCAGCAGCCCAGGAAGGACAGGTTCCGGGACAGATACGCAGTATTTT. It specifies CASSPGRTGSGTDTQYF. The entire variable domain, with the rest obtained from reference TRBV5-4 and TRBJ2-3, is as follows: ETGVTQSPTHLIKTRGQQVTLRCSSQSGHNTVSWYQQALGQGPQFIFQYYREEENGRGNFPPRFSGLQFPNYSSELNVNALELDDSALYLCASSPGRTGSGTDTQYFGPGTRLTVL.

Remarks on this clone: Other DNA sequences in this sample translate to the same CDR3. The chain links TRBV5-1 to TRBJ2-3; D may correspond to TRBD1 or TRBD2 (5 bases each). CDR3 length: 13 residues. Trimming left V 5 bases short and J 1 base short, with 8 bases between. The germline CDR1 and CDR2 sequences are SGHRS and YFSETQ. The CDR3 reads CASSGTGTDTQYF. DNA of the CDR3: TGCGCCAGCAGTGGGACGGGCACAGATACGCAGTATTTT.

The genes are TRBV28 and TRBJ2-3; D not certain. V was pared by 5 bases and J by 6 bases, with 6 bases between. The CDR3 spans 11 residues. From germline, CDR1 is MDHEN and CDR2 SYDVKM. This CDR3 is CASSPWDTQYF. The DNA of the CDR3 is TGTGCCAGCAGTCCGTGGGATACGCAGTATTTT.

This CDR3 reads CASSLVSVLWRETQYF. The CDR3 nucleotides read TGTGCCAGCAGCTTAGTGAGCGTCCTCTGGAGAGAGACCCAGTACTTC. The chain uses TRBV7-3 and TRBJ2-5; unclear D gene. Trimming shortened V by 2 bases and J by 4 bases, and 17 bases separated the two germline ends. Germline values: CDR1 SGHTA, CDR2 FQGTGA. This CDR3 contains 16 residues.

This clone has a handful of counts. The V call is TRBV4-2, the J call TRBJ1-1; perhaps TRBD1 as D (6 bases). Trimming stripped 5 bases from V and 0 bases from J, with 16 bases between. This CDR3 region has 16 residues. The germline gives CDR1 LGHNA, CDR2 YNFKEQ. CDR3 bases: TGTGCCAGCAGCGACGGACAGAAGGAGCTGAACACTGAAGCTTTCTTT. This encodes CASSDGQKELNTEAFF.

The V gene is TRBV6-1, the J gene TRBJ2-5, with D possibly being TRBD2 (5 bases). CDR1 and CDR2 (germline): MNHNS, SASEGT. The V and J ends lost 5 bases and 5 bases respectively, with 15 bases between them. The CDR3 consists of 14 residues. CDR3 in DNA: TGTGCCAGCAGTCCGGACCGAACGGGGGAGACCCAGTACTTC. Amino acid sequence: CASSPDRTGETQYF.

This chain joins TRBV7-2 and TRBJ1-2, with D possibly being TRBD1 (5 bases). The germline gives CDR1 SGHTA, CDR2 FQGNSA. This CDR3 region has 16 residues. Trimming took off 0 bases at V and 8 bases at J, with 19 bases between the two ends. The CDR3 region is CASSLAGPKGSGGYTF. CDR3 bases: TGTGCCAGCAGCTTAGCGGGTCCAAAGGGGAGTGGGGGCTACACCTTC.

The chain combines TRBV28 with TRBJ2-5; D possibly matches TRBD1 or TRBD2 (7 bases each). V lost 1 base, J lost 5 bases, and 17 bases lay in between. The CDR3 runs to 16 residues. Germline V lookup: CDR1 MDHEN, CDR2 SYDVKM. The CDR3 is CASSLLGGAGAETQYF. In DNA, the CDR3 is TGTGCCAGCAGTTTATTAGGGGGCGCGGGGGCGGAGACCCAGTACTTC.

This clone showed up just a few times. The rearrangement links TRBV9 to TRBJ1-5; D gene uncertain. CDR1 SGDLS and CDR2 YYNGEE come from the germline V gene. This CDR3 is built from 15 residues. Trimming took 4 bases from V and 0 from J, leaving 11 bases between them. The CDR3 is CASSLGFYSNQPQHF. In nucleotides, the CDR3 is TGTGCCAGCAGCCTAGGGTTTTATAGCAATCAGCCCCAGCATTTT.

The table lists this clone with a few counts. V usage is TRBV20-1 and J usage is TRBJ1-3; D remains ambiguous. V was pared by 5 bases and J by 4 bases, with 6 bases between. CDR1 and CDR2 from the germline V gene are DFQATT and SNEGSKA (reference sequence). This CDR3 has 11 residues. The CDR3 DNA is TGCAGTGCTGGTCCGGGAAACACCATATATTTT. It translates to CSAGPGNTIYF.

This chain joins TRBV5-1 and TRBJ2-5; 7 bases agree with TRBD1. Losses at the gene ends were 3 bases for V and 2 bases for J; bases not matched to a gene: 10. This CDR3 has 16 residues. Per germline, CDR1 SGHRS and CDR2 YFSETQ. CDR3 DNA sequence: TGCGCCAGCAGCTCTCAGACAGGGTTGGTACAAGAGACCCAGTACTTC. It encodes CASSSQTGLVQETQYF.

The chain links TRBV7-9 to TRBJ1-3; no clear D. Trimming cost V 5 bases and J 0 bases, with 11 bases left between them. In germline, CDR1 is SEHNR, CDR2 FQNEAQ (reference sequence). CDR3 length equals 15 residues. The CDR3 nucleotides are TGTGCCAGCAGCCTCACGGGGAGCTCTGGAAACACCATATATTTT. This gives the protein CASSLTGSSGNTIYF.

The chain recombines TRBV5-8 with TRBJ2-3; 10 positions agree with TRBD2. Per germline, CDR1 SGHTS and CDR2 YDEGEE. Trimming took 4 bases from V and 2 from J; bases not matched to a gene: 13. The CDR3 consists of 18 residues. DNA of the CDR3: TGTGCCAGCAGCACCGGGACTAGCGTCTCCTTTTACACAGATACGCAGTATTTT. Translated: CASSTGTSVSFYTDTQYF.

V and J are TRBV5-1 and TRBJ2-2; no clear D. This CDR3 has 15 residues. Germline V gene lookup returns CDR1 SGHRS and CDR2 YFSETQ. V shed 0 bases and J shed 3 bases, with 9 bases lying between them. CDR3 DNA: TGCGCCAGCAGCTTGGGGGTTTCGGACACCGGGGAGCTGTTTTTT. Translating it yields CASSLGVSDTGELFF.

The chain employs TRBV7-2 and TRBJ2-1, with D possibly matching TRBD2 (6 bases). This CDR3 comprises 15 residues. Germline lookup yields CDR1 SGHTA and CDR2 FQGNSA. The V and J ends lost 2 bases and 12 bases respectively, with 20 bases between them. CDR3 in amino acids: CASSLPVSGPSGQFF. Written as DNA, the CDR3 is TGTGCCAGCAGCTTACCCGTCAGCGGGCCCTCGGGGCAGTTCTTC.

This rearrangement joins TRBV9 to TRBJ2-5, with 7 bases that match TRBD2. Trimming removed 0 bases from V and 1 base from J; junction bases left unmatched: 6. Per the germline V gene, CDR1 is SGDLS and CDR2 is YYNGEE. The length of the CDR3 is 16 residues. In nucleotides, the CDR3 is TGTGCCAGCAGCGTAGGGGTTAGCGGGCTCCAAGAGACCCAGTACTTC. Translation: CASSVGVSGLQETQYF.

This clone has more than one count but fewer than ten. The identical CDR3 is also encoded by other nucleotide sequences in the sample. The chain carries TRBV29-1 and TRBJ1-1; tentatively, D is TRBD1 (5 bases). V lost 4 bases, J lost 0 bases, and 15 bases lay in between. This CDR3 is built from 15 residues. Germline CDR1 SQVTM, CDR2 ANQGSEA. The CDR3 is CSVAPGWGMNTEAFF. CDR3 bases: TGCAGCGTTGCACCAGGGTGGGGGATGAACACTGAAGCTTTCTTT.

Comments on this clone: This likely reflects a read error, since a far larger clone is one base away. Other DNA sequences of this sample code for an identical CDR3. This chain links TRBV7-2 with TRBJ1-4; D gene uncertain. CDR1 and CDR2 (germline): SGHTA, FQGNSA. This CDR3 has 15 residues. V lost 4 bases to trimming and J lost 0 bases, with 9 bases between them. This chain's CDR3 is CASSSRQPTNEKLFF. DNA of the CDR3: TGTGCCAGCAGCTCACGGCAGCCAACTAATGAAAAACTGTTTTTT.

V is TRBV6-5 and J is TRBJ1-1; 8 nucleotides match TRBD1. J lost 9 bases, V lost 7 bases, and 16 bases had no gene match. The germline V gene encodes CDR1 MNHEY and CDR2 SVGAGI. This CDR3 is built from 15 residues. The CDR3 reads CASTPQGAGLEQAFF. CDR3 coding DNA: TGTGCCAGCACACCCCAGGGGGCAGGCTTGGAACAAGCTTTCTTT.

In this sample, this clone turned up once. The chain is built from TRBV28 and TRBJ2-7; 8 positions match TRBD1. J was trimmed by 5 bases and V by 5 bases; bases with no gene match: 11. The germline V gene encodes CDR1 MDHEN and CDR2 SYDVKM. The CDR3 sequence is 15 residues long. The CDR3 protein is CASSPPRQGFHEQYF. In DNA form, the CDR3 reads TGTGCCAGCAGTCCGCCGCGACAGGGGTTCCACGAGCAGTACTTC.

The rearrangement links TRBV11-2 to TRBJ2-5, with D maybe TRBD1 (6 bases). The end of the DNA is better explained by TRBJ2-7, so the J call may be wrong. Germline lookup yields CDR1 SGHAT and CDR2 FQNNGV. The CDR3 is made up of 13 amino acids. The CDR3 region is CASSGHRELEQYF. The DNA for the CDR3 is TGTGCCAGCAGCGGCCACAGGGAGCTCGAGCAGTACTTC.

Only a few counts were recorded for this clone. In nucleotides, the CDR3 is TGTGCCAGCGGACAGGAGCATGAAGCTTTCTTT. Translated, it gives CASGQEHEAFF. The V gene is TRBV9, the J gene TRBJ1-1; 7 bases are a match to TRBD1. CDR3 length: 11 residues. J gave up 7 bases and V 7 bases, and 4 bases lay outside the gene matches. The germline gives CDR1 SGDLS, CDR2 YYNGEE.

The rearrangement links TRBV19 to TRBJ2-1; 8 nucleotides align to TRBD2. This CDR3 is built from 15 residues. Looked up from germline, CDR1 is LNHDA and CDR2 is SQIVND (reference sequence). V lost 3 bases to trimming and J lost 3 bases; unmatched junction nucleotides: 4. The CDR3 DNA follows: TGTGCCAGTAGTATTCAAGCGGGAGTCTACAATGAGCAGTTCTTC. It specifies CASSIQAGVYNEQFF.

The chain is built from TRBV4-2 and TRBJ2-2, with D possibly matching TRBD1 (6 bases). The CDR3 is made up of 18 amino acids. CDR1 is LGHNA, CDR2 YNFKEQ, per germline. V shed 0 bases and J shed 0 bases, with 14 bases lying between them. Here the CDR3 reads CASSQEGAGASNTGELFF. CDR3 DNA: TGTGCCAGCAGCCAAGAAGGCGCAGGGGCTTCGAACACCGGGGAGCTGTTTTTT.

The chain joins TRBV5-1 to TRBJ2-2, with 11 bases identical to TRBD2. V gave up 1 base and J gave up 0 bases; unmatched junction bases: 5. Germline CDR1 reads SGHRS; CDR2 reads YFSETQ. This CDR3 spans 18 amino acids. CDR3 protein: CASSLKGLAAANTGELFF. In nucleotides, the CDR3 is TGCGCCAGCAGCTTGAAGGGACTAGCGGCCGCGAACACCGGGGAGCTGTTTTTT.